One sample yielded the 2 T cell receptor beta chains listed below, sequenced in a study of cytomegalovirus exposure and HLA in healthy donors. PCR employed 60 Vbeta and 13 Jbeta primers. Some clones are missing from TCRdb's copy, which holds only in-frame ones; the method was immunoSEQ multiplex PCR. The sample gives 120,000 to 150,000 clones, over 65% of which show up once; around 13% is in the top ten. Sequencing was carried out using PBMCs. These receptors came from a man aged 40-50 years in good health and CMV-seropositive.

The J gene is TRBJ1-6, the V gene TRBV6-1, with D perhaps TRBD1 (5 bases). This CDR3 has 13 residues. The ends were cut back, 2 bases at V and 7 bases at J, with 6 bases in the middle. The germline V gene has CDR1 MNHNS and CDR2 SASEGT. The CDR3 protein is CASSETGNSPLHF. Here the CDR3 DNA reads TGTGCCAGCAGTGAAACAGGCAATTCACCCCTCCACTTT.

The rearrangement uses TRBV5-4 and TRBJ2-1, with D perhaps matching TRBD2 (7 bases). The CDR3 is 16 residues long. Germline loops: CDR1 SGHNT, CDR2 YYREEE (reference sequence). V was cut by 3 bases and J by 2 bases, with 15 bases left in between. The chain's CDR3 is CASSWGGRRTYNEQFF. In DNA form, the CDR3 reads TGTGCCAGCAGCTGGGGGGGGCGGAGAACCTACAATGAGCAGTTCTTC. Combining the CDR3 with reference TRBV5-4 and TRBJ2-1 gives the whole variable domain ETGVTQSPTHLIKTRGQQVTLRCSSQSGHNTVSWYQQALGQGPQFIFQYYREEENGRGNFPPRFSGLQFPNYSSELNVNALELDDSALYLCASSWGGRRTYNEQFFGPGTRLTVL.